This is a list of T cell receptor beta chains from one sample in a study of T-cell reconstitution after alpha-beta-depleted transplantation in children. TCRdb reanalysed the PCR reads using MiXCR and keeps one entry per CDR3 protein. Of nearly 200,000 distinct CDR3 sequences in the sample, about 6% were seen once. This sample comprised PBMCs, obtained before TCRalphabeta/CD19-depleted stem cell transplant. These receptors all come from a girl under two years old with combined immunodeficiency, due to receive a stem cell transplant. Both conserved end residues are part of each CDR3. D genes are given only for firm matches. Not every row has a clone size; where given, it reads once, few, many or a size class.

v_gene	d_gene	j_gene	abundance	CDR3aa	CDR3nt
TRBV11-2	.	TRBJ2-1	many	CASSLDPGLPNSYNEQFF	TGTGCCAGCAGCTTAGATCCCGGTCTCCCGAACTCCTACAATGAGCAGTTCTTC
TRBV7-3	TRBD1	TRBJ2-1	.	CASSSGTGGSPNEQFF	TGTGCCAGCAGCTCGGGGACAGGGGGTTCCCCCAATGAGCAGTTCTTC
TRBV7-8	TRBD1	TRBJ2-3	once	CASGTTGIGTDTQYF	TGTGCCAGCGGAACGACAGGGATAGGTACAGATACGCAGTATTTT
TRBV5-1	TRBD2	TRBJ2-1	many	CASSSGRDLVSSYNEQFF	TGCGCCAGCTCTAGCGGGAGGGATTTAGTGAGCTCCTACAATGAGCAGTTCTTC
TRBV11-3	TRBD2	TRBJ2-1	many	CASSNPRQTSVNNEQFF	TGTGCCAGCAGCAATCCAAGGCAGACTAGCGTAAACAATGAGCAGTTCTTC
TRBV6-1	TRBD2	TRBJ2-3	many	CASSLERGVSTDTQYF	TGTGCCAGCAGTCTTGAGCGGGGGGTTAGCACAGATACGCAGTATTTT
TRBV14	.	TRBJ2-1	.	CASSRPRDPLTESSYNEQFF	TGTGCCAGCAGCAGGCCCCGGGACCCACTCACTGAGAGCTCCTACAATGAGCAGTTCTTC
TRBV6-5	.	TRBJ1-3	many	CASSLSGENTIYF	TGTGCCAGCAGTTTGTCAGGGGAAAACACCATATATTTT
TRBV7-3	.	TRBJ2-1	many	CASSDRPEYGYNEQFF	TGTGCCAGCAGCGATCGTCCGGAATATGGCTACAATGAGCAGTTCTTC
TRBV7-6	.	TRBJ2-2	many	CASSIYRDTRTGELFF	TGTGCCAGCAGCATTTACAGGGATACAAGGACCGGGGAGCTGTTTTTT
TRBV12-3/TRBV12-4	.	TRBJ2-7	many	CASSPDAYEQYF	TGTGCCAGCAGCCCCGATGCCTACGAGCAGTACTTC
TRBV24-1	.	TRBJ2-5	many	CATSEETGTHGEETQYF	TGTGCCACCAGTGAGGAGACCGGGACGCACGGGGAAGAGACCCAGTACTTC
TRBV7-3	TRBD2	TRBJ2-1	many	CASSQLAVNEQFF	TGTGCCAGCAGCCAACTAGCGGTCAATGAGCAGTTCTTC
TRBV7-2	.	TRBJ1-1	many	CASSLLTFAPEAFF	TGTGCCAGCAGCCTTTTGACGTTCGCCCCTGAAGCTTTCTTT
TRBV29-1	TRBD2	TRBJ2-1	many	CSVEGGLALNEQFF	TGCAGCGTTGAAGGGGGACTAGCCCTCAATGAGCAGTTCTTC
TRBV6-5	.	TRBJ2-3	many	CASSSIDSSTDTQYF	TGTGCCAGCAGTTCAATAGACTCAAGCACAGATACGCAGTATTTT
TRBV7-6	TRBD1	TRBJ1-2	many	CASSELLQGINYGYTF	TGTGCCAGCAGCGAACTACTACAGGGGATTAACTATGGCTACACCTTC
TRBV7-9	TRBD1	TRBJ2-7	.	CASSAPGRDRSSYEQYF	TGTGCCAGCAGCGCCCCGGGACGGGACAGGAGCTCCTACGAGCAGTACTTC
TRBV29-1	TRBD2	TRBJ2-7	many	CSVGTSGSENEQYF	TGCAGCGTTGGGACTAGCGGGAGTGAAAACGAGCAGTACTTC
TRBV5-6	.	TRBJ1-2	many	CASSLWGGGLYGYTF	TGTGCCAGCAGCTTGTGGGGCGGAGGTCTCTATGGCTACACCTTC
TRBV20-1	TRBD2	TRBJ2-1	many	CSARDRTSGRLSSYNEQFF	TGCAGTGCTAGAGATCGGACTAGCGGGAGGCTTAGCTCCTACAATGAGCAGTTCTTC
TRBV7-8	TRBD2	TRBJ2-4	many	CASSLRPLPLAGVRESQYF	TGTGCCAGCAGCTTAAGACCTCTGCCCCTAGCGGGGGTGCGAGAAAGTCAGTACTTC
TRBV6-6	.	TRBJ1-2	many	CASSYGAEAGYTF	TGTGCCAGCAGTTACGGGGCAGAGGCTGGCTACACCTTC
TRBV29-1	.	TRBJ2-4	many	CSVRDFVGFAKNIQYF	TGCAGCGTCAGGGACTTCGTTGGCTTTGCCAAAAACATTCAGTACTTC
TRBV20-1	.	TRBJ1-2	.	CSASGGALFYGYTF	TGCAGTGCTAGTGGGGGGGCCTTATTCTATGGCTACACCTTC
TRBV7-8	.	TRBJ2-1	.	CASSELGGSPQFF	TGTGCCAGCAGCGAGCTCGGAGGCAGCCCGCAGTTCTTC
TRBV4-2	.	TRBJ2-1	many	CASSQDPLDSLYNEQFF	TGTGCCAGCAGCCAGGACCCACTGGACTCACTCTACAATGAGCAGTTCTTC
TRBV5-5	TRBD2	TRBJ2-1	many	CASSPLAGGRYNEQFF	TGTGCCAGCAGTCCTCTAGCGGGGGGCCGATACAATGAGCAGTTCTTC
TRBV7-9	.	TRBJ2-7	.	CASSLFWGEQYF	TGTGCCAGCAGCTTATTTTGGGGGGAGCAGTACTTC
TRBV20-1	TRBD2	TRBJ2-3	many	CSATPKTSGILSDTQYF	TGCAGTGCCACACCTAAGACTAGCGGGATTCTCTCAGATACGCAGTATTTT
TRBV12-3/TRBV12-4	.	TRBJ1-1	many	CASSPTGFNTEAFF	TGTGCCAGCAGTCCGACAGGTTTTAACACTGAAGCTTTCTTT
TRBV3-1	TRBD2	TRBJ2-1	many	CASSQPSGGINEQFF	TGTGCCAGCAGCCAACCAAGCGGGGGAATCAATGAGCAGTTCTTC
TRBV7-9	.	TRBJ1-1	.	CASLLSGAGILTEAFF	TGTGCCAGCCTTCTCTCCGGGGCAGGTATACTCACTGAAGCTTTCTTT
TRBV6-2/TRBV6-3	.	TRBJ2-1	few	CASSYKAGRTTPRNEQFF	TGTGCCAGCAGTTATAAGGCCGGGCGGACGACCCCCCGGAATGAGCAGTTCTTC
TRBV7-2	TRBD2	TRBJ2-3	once	CASSLSASGGGTQYF	TGTGCCAGCAGCTTATCGGCTAGCGGAGGAGGTACGCAGTATTTT
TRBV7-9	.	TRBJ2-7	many	CASSLSSSPYEQYF	TGTGCCAGCAGCTTAAGCAGTTCCCCCTACGAGCAGTACTTC
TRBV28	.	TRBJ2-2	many	CASRTIWARSGELFF	TGTGCCAGCAGAACAATATGGGCCCGGTCCGGGGAGCTGTTTTTT
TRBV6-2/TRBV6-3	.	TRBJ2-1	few	CASSTVGTFNEQFF	TGTGCCAGCAGTACCGTTGGGACTTTCAATGAGCAGTTCTTC
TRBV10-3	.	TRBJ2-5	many	CAISDGHPQETQYF	TGTGCCATCAGTGACGGGCATCCCCAAGAGACCCAGTACTTC
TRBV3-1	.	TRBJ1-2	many	CASSQDGGYTF	TGTGCCAGCAGCCAAGATGGGGGCTACACCTTC
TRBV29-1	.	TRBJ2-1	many	CSAQKGGLLYNEQFF	TGCAGCGCCCAAAAGGGGGGGCTTCTTTACAATGAGCAGTTCTTC
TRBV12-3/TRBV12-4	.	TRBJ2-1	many	CASSFSPPDNEQFF	TGTGCCAGCAGTTTTTCCCCGCCAGACAATGAGCAGTTCTTC
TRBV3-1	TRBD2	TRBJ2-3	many	CASSQISGAGADTQYF	TGTGCCAGCAGCCAAATCAGCGGGGCGGGGGCAGATACGCAGTATTTT